Shown below are 16 T cell receptor beta chains from a single sample sequenced in a study of cytomegalovirus exposure and HLA in healthy donors. Primers for the PCR totalled 60 Vbeta and 13 Jbeta. The repertoire was sequenced with immunoSEQ multiplex PCR; TCRdb's copy has only in-frame clones and lacks some. Of under 150,000 clones listed, roughly four fifths were seen once; the top ten hold approximately 8.8%. The source material was PBMCs. The receptors were sampled from a woman in her 50s in good health and CMV-seropositive.

The chain combines TRBV18 with TRBJ1-2; 7 positions agree with TRBD1. V lost 2 bases to trimming and J lost 6 bases; unmatched junction nucleotides: 9. CDR1 is KGHSH, CDR2 LQKENI, per germline. This CDR3 comprises 15 residues. CDR3 sequence: CASSPTNRGDNGYTF. The DNA for the CDR3 is TGTGCCAGCTCACCAACGAACAGGGGAGATAATGGCTACACCTTC.

This chain connects TRBV29-1 to TRBJ2-5; a possible D gene is TRBD1 (6 bases). Trimming removed 3 bases at V and 4 bases at J, with 9 bases between. The CDR3 covers 12 residues. Germline-derived CDR1 and CDR2 are SQVTM and ANQGSEA. CDR3 region: CSVDRGGETQYF. In DNA form, the CDR3 reads TGCAGCGTTGACCGAGGGGGAGAGACCCAGTACTTC.

The chain uses TRBV6-5 and TRBJ1-5; 7 nucleotides align to TRBD1. CDR1 and CDR2 (germline): MNHEY, SVGAGI. J was trimmed by 6 bases and V by 5 bases; bases with no gene match: 10. This CDR3 region has 15 residues. The DNA of the CDR3 is TGTGCCAGCAGTCAGACAGGGTGGTCGGGTCAGCCCCAGCATTTT. It yields the protein CASSQTGWSGQPQHF.

The chain recombines TRBV5-4 with TRBJ1-2; 9 bases match TRBD1. V lost 7 bases to trimming and J lost 1 base; unmatched junction nucleotides: 5. CDR3 length: 14 residues. Germline-derived CDR1 and CDR2 are SGHNT and YYREEE (reference sequence). The CDR3 nucleotides read TGTGCCAGCGGCGAGGGACAGGGTAACTATGGCTACACCTTC. This codes for CASGEGQGNYGYTF.

The chain carries TRBV7-9 and TRBJ2-7, with D perhaps TRBD2 (5 bases). CDR3 length equals 14 residues. V dropped 7 bases and J dropped 1 base, with 14 bases sitting between them. Germline V CDR1 and CDR2: SEHNR, FQNEAQ (reference sequence). CDR3 bases: TGTGCCAGCAACCGCGGGCCCGGGTCCTACGAGCAGTACTTC. Its protein is CASNRGPGSYEQYF. The entire variable domain, with the rest obtained from reference TRBV7-9 and TRBJ2-7, is as follows: DTGVSQNPRHKITKRGQNVTFRCDPISEHNRLYWYRQTLGQGPEFLTYFQNEAQLEKSRLLSDRFSAERPKGSFSTLEIQRTEQGDSAMYLCASNRGPGSYEQYFGPGTRLTVT.

The chain uses TRBV21-1 and TRBJ1-1; TRBD1, the table's D call, was not compared with the DNA. TRBV21-1 is reported as a pseudogene. This CDR3 is built from 15 residues. The CDR3, as DNA: TGTGCCAGCAGTAGGGGACACCAAAAGAACACTGAAGCTTTCTTT. It yields the protein CASSRGHQKNTEAFF.

This rearrangement joins TRBV5-6 to TRBJ1-2, with a possible D match to TRBD1 (5 bases). The CDR3 runs 14 residues. V gave up 2 bases and J gave up 7 bases, with 15 bases separating them. The V gene's germline CDR1 is SGHDT and CDR2 YYEEEE. CDR3 residues: CASSFGPDTGGYTF. CDR3 sequence (DNA): TGTGCCAGCAGCTTCGGTCCGGACACCGGTGGCTACACCTTC.

This chain connects TRBV2 to TRBJ1-1; 9 nucleotides match TRBD1. Germline CDR1 is SNHLY and CDR2 is FYNNEI. The trim removed 7 bases at V and 5 bases at J, leaving 2 bases unmatched. The CDR3 sequence is 12 residues long. This chain's CDR3 is CASMGTGTEAFF. CDR3 in DNA: TGTGCCAGCATGGGGACAGGGACTGAAGCTTTCTTT. Filled out from reference TRBV2 and TRBJ1-1, the complete variable domain reads EPEVTQTPSHQVTQMGQEVILRCVPISNHLYFYWYRQILGQKVEFLVSFYNNEISEKSEIFDDQFSVERPDGSNFTLKIRSTKLEDSAMYFCASMGTGTEAFFGQGTRLTVV.

The chain joins TRBV7-8 to TRBJ2-2; 11 bases map to TRBD1. The trim removed 5 bases at V and 7 bases at J, leaving 9 bases unmatched. This CDR3 spans 16 amino acids. The germline V gene has CDR1 SGHVS and CDR2 FQNEAQ. CDR3 residues: CASSPPDRGQDGELFF. CDR3 DNA sequence: TGTGCCAGCAGCCCGCCGGACAGGGGGCAGGACGGGGAGCTGTTTTTT.

The rearrangement joins TRBV6-5 to TRBJ1-2; a possible D gene is TRBD1 (5 bases). Germline V gene sequence: CDR1 MNHEY, CDR2 SVGAGI. Trimming shortened V by 3 bases and J by 4 bases, and 15 bases separated the two germline ends. CDR3 length equals 15 residues. CDR3 nucleotide sequence: TGTGCCAGCAGTTATTCCAGGGCGGTCAGCTATGGCTACACCTTC. It yields the protein CASSYSRAVSYGYTF.

The gene calls are TRBV5-5 and TRBJ1-1; D may be TRBD1 (5 bases). The germline V gene has CDR1 SGHKS and CDR2 YYEKEE (reference sequence). The V and J ends lost 5 bases and 0 bases respectively, with 17 bases between them. CDR3 length: 16 amino acids. CDR3 loop: CASSSGGSRLNTEAFF. The CDR3 bases are TGTGCCAGCAGTTCCGGGGGGTCGCGGTTGAACACTGAAGCTTTCTTT.

J is TRBJ1-1 and V is TRBV4-3, with D unresolved. V was shortened by 4 bases and J by 3 bases, with 15 bases between the two germline ends. This CDR3 has 15 residues. CDR1 and CDR2 from the germline V gene are LGHNA and YSLEER. CDR3: CASSPGRDWDTEAFF. DNA for the CDR3: TGCGCCAGCAGCCCCGGGAGGGATTGGGACACTGAAGCTTTCTTT.

V is TRBV28 and J is TRBJ2-3, with 9 bases lining up with TRBD2. There are 16 residues in the CDR3. V lost 7 bases and J lost 2; bases outside the gene matches: 10. Germline CDR1 MDHEN, CDR2 SYDVKM. The CDR3 DNA is TGTGCCAGCACGCGGGGGGGGGCCCTTCTCACAGATACGCAGTATTTT. Translating gives CASTRGGALLTDTQYF.

The chain couples TRBV7-2 to TRBJ2-7; 7 bases align to TRBD2. CDR1 and CDR2 from the germline V gene are SGHTA and FQGNSA. V gave up 5 bases and J gave up 4 bases; unmatched junction bases: 11. The CDR3 consists of 15 residues. CDR3 residues: CASSGGQDGRYEQYF. DNA of the CDR3: TGTGCCAGCAGCGGTGGGCAGGACGGGAGGTACGAGCAGTACTTC.

This chain joins TRBV18 and TRBJ2-7; D perhaps matches TRBD1 (6 bases). The CDR3 runs to 17 residues. Germline CDR1 is KGHSH and CDR2 is LQKENI. With 8 bases removed from V and 0 bases from J, the gap between germline ends came to 23 bases. In nucleotides, the CDR3 is TGTGCCAGCCTCGCCAATAACGGGCTGGGACACTCCTACGAGCAGTACTTC. It codes for CASLANNGLGHSYEQYF.

The chain joins TRBV5-1 to TRBJ1-2; D may be TRBD1 (5 bases). V lost 0 bases to trimming and J lost 7 bases, with 16 bases between them. Germline V gene sequence: CDR1 SGHRS, CDR2 YFSETQ. The CDR3 sequence is 15 residues long. CDR3 bases: TGCGCCAGCAGCTTGGAGCAGGGCAGGGTTGGTGGCTACACCTTC. Its protein product is CASSLEQGRVGGYTF.